Listed below are T cell receptor beta chains from one sample, sequenced in a study of T cells after yellow fever vaccination. In TCRdb, the 5' RACE reads were re-called with MiXCR into one record per CDR3 protein. The data contain about 370,000 distinct CDR3 sequences, under 14% of them singletons. The sequences come from PBMCs, collected on the day of the first yellow fever vaccination. These receptor sequences come from a man aged 18 to 30 who received the YFV17D yellow fever vaccine. Both conserved end residues are part of each CDR3. The D gene is left open where the match is weak. Clone size appears in some rows only: once, few, many, or a class for an expanded clone.

>TRBV9|TRBD1|few|TRBJ1-1
CASSVGDRVTEAFF
TGTGCCAGCAGCGTAGGGGACAGGGTCACTGAAGCTTTCTTT
>TRBV15|.|.|TRBJ2-7
CATSRDQESYEQYF
TGTGCCACCAGCAGAGATCAGGAGTCCTACGAGCAGTACTTC
>TRBV9|.|once|TRBJ1-1
CASSVAGVATEAFF
TGTGCCAGCAGCGTGGCCGGGGTCGCCACTGAAGCTTTCTTT
>TRBV7-8|.|.|TRBJ1-5
CASSSYTNQPQHF
TGTGCCAGCAGCTCCTATACGAATCAGCCCCAGCATTTT
>TRBV2|.|many|TRBJ2-2
CASRKEDSHTGELFF
TGTGCCAGCAGAAAAGAGGACAGCCACACCGGGGAGCTGTTTTTT
>TRBV4-2|TRBD1|few|TRBJ2-7
CASSLGTGTAIYEQYF
TGTGCCAGCAGCCTAGGAACCGGGACAGCTATCTACGAGCAGTACTTC
>TRBV10-2|TRBD2|.|TRBJ2-5
CASSELLLAGRAETQYF
TGCGCCAGCAGTGAGCTCCTACTAGCGGGGAGGGCAGAGACCCAGTACTTC
>TRBV7-2|.|few|TRBJ2-1
CASSLAGALNEQFF
TGTGCCAGCAGCTTAGCTGGGGCCCTCAATGAGCAGTTCTTC
>TRBV27|TRBD1|.|TRBJ1-1
CASSRTGRGNTEAFF
TGTGCCAGCAGTCGGACAGGGCGCGGGAACACTGAAGCTTTCTTT
>TRBV19|.|.|TRBJ1-5
CASSVKNQPQHF
TGTGCCAGTAGTGTCAAGAATCAGCCCCAGCATTTT
>TRBV2|.|.|TRBJ1-1
CASSRRPTEAFF
TGTGCCAGCAGTCGGCGGCCCACTGAAGCTTTCTTT
>TRBV7-2|.|.|TRBJ2-7
CASSFSGLDYEQYF
TGTGCCAGCAGCTTCTCAGGCCTCGACTACGAGCAGTACTTC
>TRBV12-3/TRBV12-4|TRBD1|few|TRBJ2-5
CASSSITGEETQYF
TGTGCCAGCAGTTCCATCACAGGGGAAGAGACCCAGTACTTC
>TRBV4-3|.|many|TRBJ1-6
CASSQSGGRDSPLHF
TGCGCCAGCAGCCAAAGTGGCGGCAGGGACTCACCCCTCCACTTT
>TRBV4-1|.|few|TRBJ2-5
CASSQVRLETQYF
TGCGCCAGCAGCCAAGTTCGACTGGAGACCCAGTACTTC
>TRBV7-2|TRBD2|.|TRBJ2-5
CASSSQRGVGETQYF
TGTGCCAGCAGCTCCCAGCGGGGGGTGGGGGAGACCCAGTACTTC
>TRBV11-2|.|.|TRBJ2-3
CASSPGSKGDTQYF
TGTGCCAGCAGCCCCGGGTCCAAGGGGGATACGCAGTATTTT
>TRBV19|.|few|TRBJ1-1
CASSARAGTEAFF
TGTGCCAGTAGTGCCCGGGCGGGGACTGAAGCTTTCTTT
>TRBV10-3|.|few|TRBJ2-5
CAISGMTGAQYF
TGTGCCATCAGTGGAATGACGGGGGCCCAGTACTTC
>TRBV5-6|.|many|TRBJ2-3
CASSRTDTQYF
TGTGCCAGCAGCCGAACAGATACGCAGTATTTT
>TRBV14|TRBD1|many|TRBJ2-1
CASSWRPTGLVRNEQFF
TGTGCCAGCAGCTGGCGTCCGACAGGGCTCGTGAGAAATGAGCAGTTCTTC
>TRBV5-1|.|few|TRBJ2-7
CASSSGEGRYEQYF
TGCGCCAGCAGCTCTGGAGAGGGGCGATACGAGCAGTACTTC
>TRBV10-3|.|few|TRBJ2-7
CATHGQGSYEQYF
TGTGCCACCCATGGGCAGGGGTCCTACGAGCAGTACTTC
>TRBV4-1|TRBD2|.|TRBJ2-1
CASSRQGGTSGGPGYNEQFF
TGCGCCAGCAGTCGACAGGGAGGGACTAGCGGGGGGCCAGGGTACAATGAGCAGTTCTTC
>TRBV5-1|.|.|TRBJ2-2
CASGGDTGELFF
TGCGCCAGCGGAGGGGACACCGGGGAGCTGTTTTTT
>TRBV7-3|.|.|TRBJ1-6
CASSLGRGNSPLHF
TGTGCCAGCAGCTTAGGCAGAGGGAATTCACCCCTCCACTTT
>TRBV18|.|many|TRBJ2-3
CASSPFGTPKGDTQYF
TGTGCCAGCTCACCTTTCGGGACTCCCAAAGGAGATACGCAGTATTTT
>TRBV20-1|.|.|TRBJ1-1
CSARVGEENTEAFF
TGCAGTGCTAGAGTCGGGGAGGAGAACACTGAAGCTTTCTTT
>TRBV7-9|.|.|TRBJ2-4
CASSLTGLAKNIQYF
TGTGCCAGCAGCTTAACAGGTTTAGCCAAAAACATTCAGTACTTC
>TRBV29-1|.|few|TRBJ1-2
CSVPPQGRHGYTF
TGCAGCGTTCCTCCTCAGGGGAGGCATGGCTACACCTTC
>TRBV7-2|.|.|TRBJ2-4
CASSSFPRGAKNIQYF
TGTGCCAGCAGCTCCTTTCCTCGGGGGGCCAAAAACATTCAGTACTTC
>TRBV4-1|.|few|TRBJ2-5
CASSREGYGETQYF
TGCGCCAGCAGCAGGGAAGGGTATGGGGAGACCCAGTACTTC
>TRBV18|.|.|TRBJ1-5
CASSPGQLNQPQHF
TGTGCCAGCTCACCCGGACAGCTCAATCAGCCCCAGCATTTT
>TRBV4-3|.|few|TRBJ2-5
CASSPGPGALLAQYF
TGCGCCAGCAGCCCGGGTCCGGGGGCCCTCCTGGCCCAGTACTTC
>TRBV11-2|TRBD2|.|TRBJ2-5
CASSSVGLPKETQYF
TGTGCCAGCAGCTCGGTGGGACTACCTAAAGAGACCCAGTACTTC
>TRBV29-1|.|many|TRBJ1-1
CSYADTEAFF
TGCAGCTATGCGGACACTGAAGCTTTCTTT
>TRBV12-3/TRBV12-4|.|.|TRBJ2-1
CASSQAGTTYECF
TGTGCCAGCAGCCAAGCCGGGACCACCTACGAATGTTTC
>TRBV6-5|TRBD2|many|TRBJ2-3
CASSTHSGGAIDTQYF
TGTGCCAGCAGTACACATAGCGGGGGGGCAATAGATACGCAGTATTTT
>TRBV20-1|.|.|TRBJ2-7
CSVVAGAASYEQYF
TGCAGTGTGGTGGCGGGGGCCGCTTCCTACGAGCAGTACTTC
>TRBV7-2|TRBD1|few|TRBJ2-2
CASAGQVGELFF
TGTGCCAGCGCAGGACAGGTCGGGGAGCTGTTTTTT
>TRBV7-9|TRBD2|.|TRBJ2-1
CASSLLAGGPNEQFF
TGTGCCAGCAGCCTTCTAGCGGGGGGGCCGAATGAGCAGTTCTTC
>TRBV5-1|.|few|TRBJ1-4
CASSLLEKLFF
TGCGCCAGCAGCTTGCTTGAAAAACTGTTTTTT
>TRBV2|.|.|TRBJ1-6
CASSELEGRSPLHF
TGTGCCAGCAGTGAATTAGAGGGCAGGTCACCCCTCCACTTT
>TRBV2|.|.|TRBJ2-3
CASSFKRDTQYF
TGTGCCAGCAGCTTTAAACGGGATACGCAGTATTTT
>TRBV20-1|.|few|TRBJ2-2
CSARAPTGVANTGELFF
TGCAGTGCTAGAGCCCCTACAGGAGTCGCGAACACCGGGGAGCTGTTTTTT
>TRBV7-9|.|.|TRBJ1-1
CASSRRDPMNTEAFF
TGTGCCAGCAGCCGGCGGGACCCTATGAACACTGAAGCTTTCTTT
>TRBV29-1|TRBD1|few|TRBJ2-3
CSESYRQGIRDTQYF
TGCAGCGAAAGCTACCGACAGGGGATTCGGGATACGCAGTATTTT
>TRBV10-3|.|.|TRBJ2-2
CAISESGLSGELFF
TGTGCCATCAGTGAGTCGGGGCTTTCAGGGGAGCTGTTTTTT
>TRBV5-1|.|.|TRBJ2-4
CASSLVGAGNIQYF
TGCGCCAGCAGCTTGGTAGGGGCTGGGAACATTCAGTACTTC
>TRBV5-4|TRBD1|few|TRBJ1-1
CASSLSRQGRGEAFF
TGTGCCAGCAGCTTGAGCCGACAGGGTAGGGGTGAAGCTTTCTTT
>TRBV6-1|TRBD1|few|TRBJ1-1
CASRAGTENTEAFF
TGTGCCAGCAGGGCCGGGACAGAGAACACTGAAGCTTTCTTT
>TRBV25-1|TRBD2|few|TRBJ2-1
CASSETSGGQNEQFF
TGTGCCAGCAGTGAAACTAGCGGGGGGCAAAATGAGCAGTTCTTC
>TRBV5-1|.|few|TRBJ1-1
CASSFGSEAFF
TGCGCCAGCAGCTTCGGCAGCGAAGCTTTCTTT
>TRBV4-3|.|.|TRBJ2-3
CASSQDLDTDTQYF
TGCGCCAGCAGCCAAGATCTTGATACAGATACGCAGTATTTT
>TRBV5-5|.|many|TRBJ2-5
CASSLGREETQYF
TGTGCCAGCAGCTTGGGTAGGGAGGAGACCCAGTACTTC
>TRBV7-6|.|.|TRBJ1-6
CASSLREAYNSPLHF
TGTGCCAGCAGCTTGAGGGAGGCCTATAATTCACCCCTCCACTTT
>TRBV3-1|TRBD2|.|TRBJ2-4
CASSQEPSGGLYKNIQYF
TGTGCCAGCAGCCAAGAACCTAGCGGGGGGCTATACAAAAACATTCAGTACTTC
>TRBV12-3/TRBV12-4|TRBD1|many|TRBJ1-3
CASSSGQSSGNTIYF
TGTGCCAGCAGTTCGGGACAGAGCTCTGGAAACACCATATATTTT
>TRBV5-8|TRBD1|few|TRBJ2-5
CASSLATGQETQYF
TGTGCCAGCAGCTTGGCGACAGGGCAAGAGACCCAGTACTTC